Shown below are 20 T cell receptor beta chains from a single sample sequenced in a study of beta chain features in type 1 diabetes. Investigators reverse transcribed all isolated RNA, so they sequenced expressed TCRB transcripts. Assay used: immunoSEQ multiplex PCR; TCRdb lists only in-frame clones, some missing. The table shows about 660,000 clones, with over 12% occurring only once. The study's findings and limits: Across all four CD4+ subsets, people with type 1 diabetes showed modestly shorter TCRB CDR3s.

Their target antigens are unknown. Sample: naive CD4+ T cells from blood. These receptors were taken from a man between 18 and 35 years old with type 1 diabetes.

This clone occurred a few times. V is TRBV28 and J is TRBJ2-1, with a tentative D call TRBD1 (6 bases). Germline V gene lookup returns CDR1 MDHEN and CDR2 SYDVKM. The V end lost 2 bases, the J end lost 7 bases, and 12 bases lay between the germline ends. The CDR3 length is 14 residues. The CDR3 region has the DNA TGTGCCAGCAGTTTAGTGCAGGGGTGGAATGAGCAGTTCTTC. The encoded protein is CASSLVQGWNEQFF.

A few counts support this clone. V gene TRBV21-1 combines with J gene TRBJ2-5. TRBV21-1 is classified as a pseudogene. The CDR3 spans 15 residues. The CDR3 sequence is CASSSWGAFGETQYF. In DNA form, the CDR3 reads TGTGCCAGCAGCAGCTGGGGGGCGTTTGGAGAGACCCAGTACTTC.

Points on this clone: Other DNA sequences in the same sample also yield this CDR3. The V gene is TRBV18, the J gene TRBJ1-2; the match to TRBD1 covers 9 bases. Germline CDR1 and CDR2: KGHSH and LQKENI. This CDR3 has 13 residues. The junction had 3 bases not matched to a gene; V was cut back by 4 bases and J by 6 bases. CDR3 sequence: CASSLDRGDGYTF. The CDR3 coding sequence is TGTGCCAGCTCACTGGACAGGGGAGATGGCTACACCTTC. Full variable domain (outside the CDR3, taken from reference TRBV18 and TRBJ1-2): NAGVMQNPRHLVRRRGQEARLRCSPMKGHSHVYWYRQLPEEGLKFMVYLQKENIIDESGMPKERFSAEFPKEGPSILRIQQVVRGDSAAYFCASSLDRGDGYTFGSGTRLTVV.

J is TRBJ2-3 and V is TRBV30, with TRBD2 as a possible D gene (7 bases). The CDR3 spans 18 residues. CDR1 is GTSNPN, CDR2 SVGIG, per germline (reference sequence). Trimming stripped 0 bases from V and 3 bases from J, with 22 bases between. The CDR3 here is CAWSVGGVRLYSTDTQYF. CDR3 bases: TGTGCCTGGAGTGTAGGGGGGGTGAGGCTCTATAGTACAGATACGCAGTATTTT.

This clone was seen a few times. J is TRBJ2-3 and V is TRBV15; D unresolved. Trimming stripped 3 bases from V and 2 bases from J, with 15 bases between. The CDR3 runs 16 residues. Germline V gene sequence: CDR1 LNHNV, CDR2 YYDKDF (reference sequence). CDR3 region: CATSSFARRYTDTQYF. The CDR3 nucleotides are TGTGCCACCAGCAGCTTCGCAAGGAGATACACAGATACGCAGTATTTT.

The rearrangement joins TRBV11-2 to TRBJ2-2; D call uncertain. The V gene's germline CDR1 is SGHAT and CDR2 FQNNGV. The CDR3 extends over 13 amino acids. With 5 bases removed from V and 6 bases from J, the gap between germline ends came to 10 bases. In DNA form, the CDR3 reads TGTGCCAGCAGCCCATCACGGGCCGGGGAGCTGTTTTTT. This encodes CASSPSRAGELFF.

There are a few counts of this clone. The gene calls are TRBV29-1 and TRBJ1-5; TRBD1 is a possible D gene (6 bases). Germline V lookup: CDR1 SQVTM, CDR2 ANQGSEA. CDR3 length: 12 amino acids. With 5 bases removed from V and 5 bases from J, the gap between germline ends came to 10 bases. The CDR3 protein is CSVRDTDQPQHF. CDR3 sequence (DNA): TGCAGCGTTAGGGACACCGATCAGCCCCAGCATTTT.

The V gene is TRBV5-1, the J gene TRBJ2-7; tentatively, D is TRBD1 (6 bases). Germline V gives CDR1 SGHRS, CDR2 YFSETQ. The CDR3 has 12 residues. V gave up 4 bases and J gave up 6 bases, with 11 bases separating them. In nucleotides, the CDR3 is TGCGCCAGCAGCATACAGGGCCCCGAGCAGTACTTC. It specifies CASSIQGPEQYF.

The chain uses TRBV9 and TRBJ2-5; TRBD1 might be the D (6 bases). CDR1 is SGDLS, CDR2 YYNGEE, per germline. The CDR3 has 16 amino acids. Between the trimmed V and J ends, which lost 0 bases and 5 bases, there was a span of 17 bases. CDR3 region: CASSVDPGVLWETQYF. CDR3 sequence (DNA): TGTGCCAGCAGCGTAGACCCAGGGGTATTGTGGGAGACCCAGTACTTC.

This clone was observed a few times. The V gene is TRBV29-1, the J gene TRBJ2-3; D might be TRBD2 (5 bases). Deletions cut 0 bases from V and 1 base from J, with 20 bases between. This CDR3 has 18 amino acids. The germline CDR1 and CDR2 sequences are SQVTM and ANQGSEA. CDR3 sequence: CSVEDFPGARGRTDTQYF. CDR3 nucleotide sequence: TGCAGCGTTGAAGACTTCCCTGGAGCCCGGGGTCGCACAGATACGCAGTATTTT.

The sample holds a few counts of this clone. This rearrangement joins TRBV2 to TRBJ2-7, with D perhaps given as TRBD1 or TRBD2 (5 bases each). The CDR3 runs to 17 residues. V gave up 4 bases and J gave up 1 base, with 20 bases separating them. The V gene's germline CDR1 is SNHLY and CDR2 FYNNEI. The CDR3 is CASSGPWDAPFSYEQYF. CDR3 nucleotides: TGTGCCAGCAGTGGGCCCTGGGACGCACCTTTTTCCTACGAGCAGTACTTC.

This clone was seen more than once but under ten times. The genes are TRBV30 and TRBJ2-3, with D possibly matching TRBD2 (5 bases). Germline CDR1 and CDR2: GTSNPN and SVGIG (reference sequence). The CDR3 covers 14 residues. V gave up 3 bases and J gave up 0 bases, with 10 bases separating them. The CDR3 sequence is CAWRPGLSTDTQYF. For the CDR3, the DNA is TGTGCCTGGAGGCCCGGACTTAGCACAGATACGCAGTATTTT.

The rearrangement links TRBV14 to TRBJ2-1; D gene unclear. The ends were cut back, 4 bases at V and 6 bases at J, with 13 bases in the middle. This CDR3 has 14 residues. Per the germline V gene, CDR1 is SGHDN and CDR2 is FVKESK. The CDR3 loop is CASSPLGKANEQFF. CDR3 DNA: TGTGCCAGCAGCCCCTTAGGGAAAGCCAATGAGCAGTTCTTC.

This chain connects TRBV6-5 to TRBJ2-2; D remains ambiguous. V lost 0 bases to trimming and J lost 6 bases, with 14 bases between them. The CDR3 spans 16 residues. Germline V gives CDR1 MNHEY, CDR2 SVGAGI. CDR3 in DNA: TGTGCCAGCAGTTACTCGCGCAGACTCGGGCCCGGGGAGCTGTTTTTT. Translation gives CASSYSRRLGPGELFF.

This clone was counted only a few times. This chain joins TRBV19 and TRBJ1-1; no reliable D call. The CDR3 has 13 residues. Germline values: CDR1 LNHDA, CDR2 SQIVND (reference sequence). Trimming left V 7 bases short and J 3 bases short, with 12 bases between. CDR3 loop: CASNLDGYTEAFF. The CDR3 DNA reads TGTGCCAGTAATTTGGACGGGTACACTGAAGCTTTCTTT. The whole variable domain, filled in from reference TRBV19 and TRBJ1-1, reads DGGITQSPKYLFRKEGQNVTLSCEQNLNHDAMYWYRQDPGQGLRLIYYSQIVNDFQKGDIAEGYSVSREKKESFPLTVTSAQKNPTAFYLCASNLDGYTEAFFGQGTRLTVV.

This clone was recorded a few times. The rearrangement joins TRBV6-1 to TRBJ2-5; TRBD2 matches 13 bases. CDR3 length: 15 amino acids. Germline CDR1 is MNHNS and CDR2 is SASEGT. The V gene end was trimmed by 8 bases and the J gene end by 5 bases; junction bases not matched to a gene: 8. The CDR3 spells CASLRLAGGGETQYF. CDR3 nucleotides: TGTGCCAGCCTTCGACTAGCGGGGGGCGGTGAGACCCAGTACTTC.

This clone was seen only a few times. J is TRBJ2-2 and V is TRBV14, with D possibly TRBD2 on 5 matching bases. This CDR3 is built from 15 residues. Between the trimmed V and J ends, which lost 4 bases and 4 bases, there was a span of 13 bases. In germline, CDR1 is SGHDN, CDR2 FVKESK. The CDR3 spells CASSLRRAGTGELFF. As DNA, the CDR3 is TGTGCCAGCAGCCTCCGACGGGCGGGCACCGGGGAGCTGTTTTTT.

The CDR3 DNA follows: TGTGCCCTCCCAGCGCGGAATAACTATGGCTACACCTTC. Protein product: CALPARNNYGYTF. The chain uses TRBV30 and TRBJ1-2; D remains unclear. Germline CDR1 reads GTSNPN; CDR2 reads SVGIG (reference sequence). V dropped 8 bases and J dropped 1 base, with 14 bases sitting between them. The CDR3 length is 13 residues.

The table lists this clone with a few counts. V is TRBV9 and J is TRBJ1-2; 8 nucleotides line up with TRBD1. The CDR3 runs to 19 residues. CDR1 SGDLS and CDR2 YYNGEE come from the germline V gene. Trimming took 4 bases from V and 5 from J; bases not matched to a gene: 22. The CDR3 is CASSPRSVLLTGDDYGYTF. CDR3 nucleotides: TGTGCCAGCAGCCCCCGTAGTGTCCTTCTGACAGGGGATGATTATGGCTACACCTTC.

This sequence joins TRBV30 and TRBJ1-1; D not certain. The length of the CDR3 is 13 residues. Germline CDR1 is GTSNPN and CDR2 is SVGIG (reference sequence). V shed 1 base and J shed 1 base, with 7 bases lying between them. The CDR3 DNA reads as TGTGCCTGGAGTGCACACCCGAACACTGAAGCTTTCTTT. This sequence encodes CAWSAHPNTEAFF.